This T cell receptor (beta chain) was observed in a study of CD8+ T cells in alopecia areata. At the level of the study: A regimen of oral tofacitinib, 5 to 10 mg twice daily, was given to treated patients. Tofacitinib dosing lasted 6 to 18 months, which was then followed by 6 months off drug.

CDR1 MNHEY and CDR2 SMNVEV come from the germline V gene (reference sequence). V shed 6 bases and J 3 bases; nucleotides not matched to a gene: 7. This CDR3 is 14 amino acids long. cDNA prepared by RNA extraction and subsequent reverse transcription served as the template for sequencing. Clones were sequenced by immunoSEQ multiplex PCR, and TCRdb holds only the in-frame ones, with some missing. The profile shows about 100,000 clones, 84% of them singletons. Treatment of the sample: oral pan-JAK inhibitor, 5-10 mg twice daily. Samples from alopecia areata patients were lesional scalp punch biopsies and peripheral blood.

This clonotype was sampled from a human donor with alopecia areata. The sample here was CD8+ T cells sorted from blood, taken at week 24, from a patient treated with tofacitinib. The chain has TRBV27 and TRBJ2-7, with 8 bases that match TRBD2. The chain's CDR3 is CASSSIAGFYEQYF. The CDR3 nucleotides are TGTGCCAGCAGCTCTATAGCGGGATTCTACGAGCAGTACTTC.